Shown below are 27 T cell receptor beta chains from a single sample sequenced in a study of regulatory T cells in long-lasting Graves disease (dated by TCRdb to the early 2020s). Library preparation used multiplex PCR. Instrument used: Illumina HiSeq 4000. To build TCR beta libraries, CDR3 regions were amplified by Arm-PCR using iRepertoire HTBI primers. Through fastp at Q25 and MiXCR, TCRdb rebuilt clones from the public reads, retaining in-frame beta chains. CDR3 protein duplicates are merged, each entry listing the most common genes and DNA. Present in this sample are approximately 470,000 distinct CDR3 sequences, 15% to 20% of which were seen just once. Approximately 12% of the sample is in the top ten clones. This specimen's time point label, per the study, means: newly diagnosed GD, antithyroid drugs for less than 3 months. RNA was extracted from PBMCs in TRIzol for both TCR sequencing and RNA sequencing.

This same sample was also part of a study on T cells in Graves' hyperthyroidism and ophthalmopathy.

The specimen comprised peripheral blood mononuclear cells (PBMCs), sampled at new diagnosis, from a patient treated with antithyroid drugs. The source is a man aged 35-49 years with Graves disease. Donor details come from another sample of the same person, matched by shared clones.

Note on this clonotype: Given a much more abundant clone one base away, this may be a read error. This sequence joins TRBV20-1 and TRBJ2-3; D is unresolved. Gene TRBJ2-1 matches the end of the DNA better, so the J call may be wrong. There are 14 residues in the CDR3. Germline CDR1 and CDR2: DFQATT and SNEGSKA (reference sequence). CDR3: CSASLLSFYNEQFF. For the CDR3, the DNA is TGCAGTGCGTCGCTCCTTAGCTTCTACAATGAGCAGTTCTTC.

V is TRBV7-3 and J is TRBJ2-3; 8 bases map to TRBD2. V gave up 6 bases and J gave up 4 bases; unmatched junction bases: 9. The germline gives CDR1 SGHTA, CDR2 FQGTGA. The CDR3 is 15 amino acids. CDR3 in amino acids: CASSRGLASPDTQYF. DNA of the CDR3: TGTGCCAGCAGTCGCGGACTAGCTTCCCCAGATACGCAGTATTTT.

This chain uses TRBV5-1 with TRBJ2-7, with unresolved D. Between the trimmed V and J ends, which lost 6 bases and 3 bases, there was a span of 16 bases. The CDR3 length is 14 residues. Per the germline V gene, CDR1 is SGHRS and CDR2 is YFSETQ. The CDR3, as DNA: TGCGCCAGCATCTTACAGACATTAGGCTACGAGCAGTACTTC. It specifies CASILQTLGYEQYF.

The sample holds many counts of this clonotype. The rearrangement joins TRBV19 to TRBJ2-7; D is unresolved. The CDR3 covers 15 residues. Germline CDR1 and CDR2: LNHDA and SQIVND (reference sequence). The V end was cut by 3 bases, the J end by 0 bases, with 12 bases between. In DNA form, the CDR3 reads TGTGCCAGTAGTATCTCCAGAATCGTCTCCTACGAGCAGTACTTC. Translation: CASSISRIVSYEQYF.

The rearrangement uses TRBV5-1 and TRBJ2-6; D unclear. This CDR3 has 14 residues. The germline CDR1 and CDR2 sequences are SGHRS and YFSETQ. V lost 6 bases and J 4 bases, leaving 11 bases between the germline ends. The CDR3, as DNA: TGCGCCAGCAAGTTCGTCGGGGGGGCCAACGTCCTGACTTTC. Translation: CASKFVGGANVLTF.

V usage is TRBV20-1 and J usage is TRBJ1-5; 9 bases line up with TRBD1. The CDR3 has 12 amino acids. After removal of 3 bases from V and 9 bases from J, the junction contained 3 bases not matched to a gene. Germline loops: CDR1 DFQATT, CDR2 SNEGSKA (reference sequence). The DNA for the CDR3 is TGCAGTGCTAGGACAGGGGGACGGCCCCAGCATTTT. This codes for CSARTGGRPQHF.

CDR3 residues: CASSYSLGEAGELFF. For the CDR3, the DNA is TGTGCCAGCAGTTACTCTCTGGGGGAAGCCGGGGAGCTGTTTTTT. This chain links TRBV6-5 with TRBJ2-2; the D gene could be TRBD1 or TRBD2 (5 bases each). Germline V lookup: CDR1 MNHEY, CDR2 SVGAGI. V was pared by 0 bases and J by 6 bases, with 11 bases between. The CDR3 is made up of 15 amino acids.

Only one count was recorded for this clonotype. One base away lies a much larger clone, so this may be a sequencing read error. The CDR3 sequence: CASSRDQGTDTQYF. CDR3 DNA sequence: TGCGCCAGCAGCAGGGACCAGGGCACAGATACGCAGTATTTT. The gene calls are TRBV5-1 and TRBJ2-3; the D gene could be TRBD1 or TRBD2 (5 bases each). V was cut by 4 bases and J by 1 base, with 10 bases left in between. The CDR3 runs 14 residues. Germline CDR1 SGHRS, CDR2 YFSETQ.

This clonotype was detected ten times or more. V is TRBV28 and J is TRBJ2-7, with 9 nucleotides matching TRBD1. Germline V gene lookup returns CDR1 MDHEN and CDR2 SYDVKM. V lost 2 bases, J lost 6 bases, and 14 bases stayed unmatched. The CDR3 runs to 17 residues. The CDR3 DNA reads TGTGCCAGCAGTTTAATTGTGGGGAGACAGGGGGTTTTCGAGCAGTACTTC. Protein: CASSLIVGRQGVFEQYF.

This clonotype was recorded at least ten times. This rearrangement joins TRBV30 to TRBJ2-7; D is ambiguous. CDR1 and CDR2 from the germline V gene are GTSNPN and SVGIG (reference sequence). The CDR3 consists of 12 residues. V was trimmed by 3 bases and J by 2 bases, leaving 8 bases between them. This CDR3 is CAWSLGTYEQYF. CDR3 DNA sequence: TGTGCCTGGAGCCTAGGGACCTACGAGCAGTACTTC.

The chain combines TRBV28 with TRBJ2-1, with 7 bases that match TRBD2. This CDR3 is 10 amino acids long. Unmatched junction bases numbered 8, after V lost 11 bases and J lost 13 bases. Per the germline V gene, CDR1 is MDHEN and CDR2 is SYDVKM. CDR3 residues: CAGGGVDQFF. For the CDR3, the DNA is TGTGCCGGGGGGGGGGTTGATCAGTTCTTC.

Many counts were recorded for this clonotype. The rearrangement links TRBV5-1 to TRBJ2-1; 9 nucleotides match TRBD1. Germline assignment: CDR1 SGHRS and CDR2 YFSETQ. Trimming cost V 4 bases and J 8 bases; bases outside gene matches: 7. The CDR3 has 14 residues. As DNA, the CDR3 is TGCGCCAGCAGCGTAGGGACAGGGTGGGATGAGCAGTTCTTC. Its protein is CASSVGTGWDEQFF.

This chain uses TRBV6-1 with TRBJ1-5; 11 bases are shared with TRBD1. CDR1 is MNHNS, CDR2 SASEGT, per germline. J gave up 3 bases and V 5 bases, and 9 bases lay outside the gene matches. The CDR3 covers 17 residues. The CDR3 DNA is TGTGCCAGCAGTAAGTTTCGGACAGGGGGCGACAATCAGCCCCAGCATTTT. Amino acids: CASSKFRTGGDNQPQHF.

This clonotype was observed a handful of times. The J gene is TRBJ2-5, the V gene TRBV2; D may correspond to TRBD1 or TRBD2 (5 bases each). V lost 7 bases and J 5 bases, leaving 17 bases between the germline ends. The CDR3 is made up of 14 amino acids. The germline V gene has CDR1 SNHLY and CDR2 FYNNEI. The CDR3 loop reads CASIPRGTAETQYF. The CDR3 nucleotides are TGTGCCAGCATCCCACGAGGGACGGCGGAGACCCAGTACTTC.

This clonotype was counted at least ten times. V gene TRBV9 combines with J gene TRBJ2-3, with D tentatively TRBD1 or TRBD2 (7 bases each). CDR1 is SGDLS, CDR2 YYNGEE, per germline. This CDR3 is built from 16 residues. V lost 4 bases and J 3 bases, leaving 18 bases between the germline ends. The CDR3 here is CASSPGGGRGTDTQYF. For the CDR3, the DNA is TGTGCCAGCAGCCCAGGGGGGGGGCGCGGGACAGATACGCAGTATTTT.

As concerns this clonotype: Given a much more abundant clone one base away, this may be a read error. The chain has TRBV14 and TRBJ2-7; D perhaps matches TRBD2 (5 bases). This CDR3 has 15 residues. Trimming took off 0 bases at V and 6 bases at J, with 15 bases between the two ends. CDR1 SGHDN and CDR2 FVKESK come from the germline V gene. CDR3 protein: CASSQERLSAGEQYF. Written as DNA, the CDR3 is TGTGCCAGCAGCCAAGAAAGGCTGTCCGCGGGCGAGCAGTACTTC.

This clonotype has a single count. This rearrangement joins TRBV12-3 or TRBV12-4 to TRBJ2-7; perhaps TRBD2 as D (6 bases). The CDR3 is 14 amino acids. The ends were cut back, 6 bases at V and 5 bases at J, with 17 bases in the middle. The CDR3 spells CASRRDSLLDEQYF. The CDR3, as DNA: TGTGCCAGCAGGAGGGACTCCCTCTTAGACGAGCAGTACTTC.

The sample holds many counts of this clonotype. The V call is TRBV11-2, the J call TRBJ2-3; D unresolved. CDR3 size: 15 residues. Trimming removed 2 bases from V and 1 base from J, with 10 bases in between. CDR1 SGHAT and CDR2 FQNNGV come from the germline V gene. In DNA form, the CDR3 reads TGTGCCAGCAGCTTATCAGGCAGACGCACAGATACGCAGTATTTT. The encoded protein is CASSLSGRRTDTQYF.

This sequence joins TRBV19 and TRBJ2-1; D perhaps matches TRBD1 (5 bases). Germline V gives CDR1 LNHDA, CDR2 SQIVND (reference sequence). The CDR3 is 16 amino acids. V lost 5 bases to trimming and J lost 9 bases, with 23 bases between them. This chain's CDR3 is CASSDGHGAMITEQFF. The CDR3, as DNA: TGTGCCAGTAGTGACGGACATGGGGCGATGATAACTGAGCAGTTCTTC.

This clonotype was seen a handful of times. CDR3 loop: CASSPRTIRYNEQFF. The DNA for the CDR3 is TGTGCCAGCAGCCCGAGGACTATCCGCTACAATGAGCAGTTCTTC. The rearrangement links TRBV11-2 to TRBJ2-1; D perhaps matches TRBD2 (6 bases). The V and J ends lost 5 bases and 3 bases respectively, with 14 bases between them. CDR1 and CDR2 (germline): SGHAT, FQNNGV. This CDR3 spans 15 amino acids. Using reference TRBV11-2 and TRBJ2-1 for the parts outside the CDR3, the full variable domain is EAGVAQSPRYKIIEKRQSVAFWCNPISGHATLYWYQQILGQGPKLLIQFQNNGVVDDSQLPKDRFSAERLKGVDSTLKIQPAKLEDSAVYLCASSPRTIRYNEQFFGPGTRLTVL.

In its sample, this clonotype was seen many times. This chain joins TRBV20-1 and TRBJ2-3; D unresolved. This CDR3 has 14 residues. Germline lookup yields CDR1 DFQATT and CDR2 SNEGSKA (reference sequence). The V gene lost 6 bases and the J gene lost 4 bases, with 17 bases spanning the gap. CDR3 bases: TGCAGTGCACTCGGACCTTTTAACCCAGATACGCAGTATTTT. Residues: CSALGPFNPDTQYF.

This clonotype has ten or more counts. The chain combines TRBV7-8 with TRBJ2-1; a possible D gene is TRBD2 (5 bases). V lost 1 base and J lost 9, with 7 bases in between. The length of the CDR3 is 12 residues. Germline-derived CDR1 and CDR2 are SGHVS and FQNEAQ. The CDR3 region is CASSLDAGEQFF. The DNA for the CDR3 is TGTGCCAGCAGCTTAGATGCGGGTGAGCAGTTCTTC.

This chain joins TRBV3-1 and TRBJ2-4, with 14 bases fitting TRBD2. Germline V gives CDR1 LGHDT, CDR2 YNNKEL (reference sequence). The CDR3 totals 19 residues. Trimming took 3 bases from V and 5 from J; bases not matched to a gene: 12. CDR3 region: CASSQFPGLAGAGENIQYF. The CDR3 coding sequence is TGTGCCAGCAGCCAGTTCCCGGGACTAGCGGGGGCTGGGGAAAACATTCAGTACTTC.

Many counts were recorded for this clonotype. V gene TRBV30 combines with J gene TRBJ2-5; weak D call: TRBD2 (5 bases). V dropped 4 bases and J dropped 10 bases, with 19 bases sitting between them. The CDR3 totals 13 residues. Per germline, CDR1 GTSNPN and CDR2 SVGIG (reference sequence). This CDR3 reads CAWKNPPGNNQYF. CDR3 coding DNA: TGTGCCTGGAAAAACCCCCCGGGAAACAACCAGTACTTC.

The table lists this clonotype with many counts. The chain combines TRBV2 with TRBJ2-1; either TRBD1 or TRBD2 may fit D (5 bases each). Germline V gives CDR1 SNHLY, CDR2 FYNNEI. This CDR3 contains 14 residues. Trimming removed 3 bases from V and 7 bases from J, with 13 bases in between. This CDR3 is CASSDGQWGNEQFF. CDR3 coding DNA: TGTGCCAGCAGTGATGGTCAGTGGGGGAATGAGCAGTTCTTC.

On this clonotype: The junction differs from germline at one of its ends, possibly a read error. The V and J genes are TRBV5-6 and TRBJ2-2; the D call may be TRBD1 or TRBD2 (5 bases each). This CDR3 has 16 residues. The germline CDR1 and CDR2 sequences are SGHDT and YYEEEE. CDR3 bases: TGTGCCGGCAGCTTGACCGGGGCCTTAACAGCCGGGGAGCTGTTTTTT. It specifies CAGSLTGALTAGELFF.

This clonotype was counted at least ten times. The chain recombines TRBV3-1 with TRBJ2-1, with TRBD2 matching over 13 bases. J lost 4 bases, V lost 4 bases, and 10 bases had no gene match. The CDR3 contains 18 residues. CDR1 and CDR2 from the germline V gene are LGHDT and YNNKEL (reference sequence). For the CDR3, the DNA is TGTGCCAGCAGCCGGGGACTAGCGGGGCAGGGGACATACAATGAGCAGTTCTTC. This sequence encodes CASSRGLAGQGTYNEQFF.